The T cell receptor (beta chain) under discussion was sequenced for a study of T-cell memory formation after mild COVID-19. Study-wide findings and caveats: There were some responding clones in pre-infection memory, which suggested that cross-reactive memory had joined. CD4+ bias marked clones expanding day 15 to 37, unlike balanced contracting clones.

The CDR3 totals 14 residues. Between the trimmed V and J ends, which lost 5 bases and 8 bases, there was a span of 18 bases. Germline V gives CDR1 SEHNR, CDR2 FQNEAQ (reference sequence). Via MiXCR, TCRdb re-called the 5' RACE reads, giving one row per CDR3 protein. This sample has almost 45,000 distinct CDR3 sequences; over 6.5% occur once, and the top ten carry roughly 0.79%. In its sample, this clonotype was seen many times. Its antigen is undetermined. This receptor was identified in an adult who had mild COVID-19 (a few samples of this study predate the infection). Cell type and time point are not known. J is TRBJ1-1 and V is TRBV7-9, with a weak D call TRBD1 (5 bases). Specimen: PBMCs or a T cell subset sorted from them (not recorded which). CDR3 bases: TGTGCCAGCAGCCCGTTAACACAGGCTAACGAAGCTTTCTTT. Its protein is CASSPLTQANEAFF. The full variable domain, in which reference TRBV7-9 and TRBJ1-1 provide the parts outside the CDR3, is DTGVSQNPRHKITKRGQNVTFRCDPISEHNRLYWYRQTLGQGPEFLTYFQNEAQLEKSRLLSDRFSAERPKGSFSTLEIQRTEQGDSAMYLCASSPLTQANEAFFGQGTRLTVV.